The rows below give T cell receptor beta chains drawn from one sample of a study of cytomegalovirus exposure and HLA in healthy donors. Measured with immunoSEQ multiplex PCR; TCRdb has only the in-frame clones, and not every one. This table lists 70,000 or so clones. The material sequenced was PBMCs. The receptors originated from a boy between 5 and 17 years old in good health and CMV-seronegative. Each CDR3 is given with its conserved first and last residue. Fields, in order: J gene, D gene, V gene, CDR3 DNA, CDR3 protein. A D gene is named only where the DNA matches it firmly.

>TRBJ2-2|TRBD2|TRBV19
TGTGCCAGTAGGAATAGCGGGGGGGTGCAAGCCGGGGAGCTGTTTTTT
CASRNSGGVQAGELFF
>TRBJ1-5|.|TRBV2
TGTGCCAGCAGTGCCGAGGTGTTGGATCAGCCCCAGCATTTT
CASSAEVLDQPQHF
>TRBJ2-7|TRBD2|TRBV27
TGTGCCAGCGCTATTGGACTAGCGGGAGGCTACGAGCAGTACTTC
CASAIGLAGGYEQYF
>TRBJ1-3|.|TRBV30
TGTGCCGGGAGCGAGAGACAGGACTCTGGAAACACCATATATTTT
CAGSERQDSGNTIYF
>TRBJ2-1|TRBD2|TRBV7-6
TGTGCCAGCAGCTTTCCGGGACTAGCGGATAGCTCCTACAATGAGCAGTTCTTC
CASSFPGLADSSYNEQFF
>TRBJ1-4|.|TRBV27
TGTGCCAGCAGTCCAGGGACTCAAGAAAAACTGTTTTTT
CASSPGTQEKLFF
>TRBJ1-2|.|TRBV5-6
TGTGCCAGCAGCCGGACATGGGCGGGGCGGAGGAGTGGCTACACCTTC
CASSRTWAGRRSGYTF
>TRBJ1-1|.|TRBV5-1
TGCGCCAGCAGCTCGAGCGGAGGGGAGGACACTGAAGCTTTCTTT
CASSSSGGEDTEAFF
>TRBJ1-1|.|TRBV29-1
TGCAGCGTTGGATACGGGGACACTGAAGCTTTCTTT
CSVGYGDTEAFF
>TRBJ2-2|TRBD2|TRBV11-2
TGTGCCAGCAGCCCTAGCGGGAGCAGGTCCGGGGAGCTGTTTTTT
CASSPSGSRSGELFF
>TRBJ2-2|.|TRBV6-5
TGTGCCAGCAGCCCCGGGGACTTCACCGGGGAGCTGTTTTTT
CASSPGDFTGELFF
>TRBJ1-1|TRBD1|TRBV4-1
TGCGCCAGCAGCCAAGGGTCTGCCAGGGGGAACACTGAAGATTTCTTT
CASSQGSARGNTEDFF
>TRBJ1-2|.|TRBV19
TGTGCCAGTAGTGTGGGGGCGAACTATGGCTACACCTTC
CASSVGANYGYTF
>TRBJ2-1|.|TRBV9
TGTGCCAGCAGCATCCCCCCTGGCGGGGGCGGGGATGAGCAGTTCTTC
CASSIPPGGGGDEQFF
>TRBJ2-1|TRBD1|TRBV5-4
TGTGCCAGCAGCTCGACAGGGGGCCTCAACAATGAGCAGTTCTTC
CASSSTGGLNNEQFF
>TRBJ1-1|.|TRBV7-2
TGTGCCAGCAGCCAGGCGTGGGCTGAAGCTTTCTTT
CASSQAWAEAFF
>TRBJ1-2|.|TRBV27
TGTGCCAGCAGTTCGACGACAGACCGTTATGGCTACACCTTC
CASSSTTDRYGYTF
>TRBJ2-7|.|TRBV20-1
TGCAGTGCTAGAAACACCCACGAGCAGTACTTC
CSARNTHEQYF
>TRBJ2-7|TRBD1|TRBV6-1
TGTGCCAGCAGTGATTCGGACAGGGTAGAGCAGTACTTC
CASSDSDRVEQYF
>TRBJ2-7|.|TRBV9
TGTGCCAGCAGCGTAGGGTGGCTTACCTACGAGCAGTACTTC
CASSVGWLTYEQYF
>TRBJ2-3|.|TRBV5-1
TGCGCCAGCAGCTTGGGAAGCAGGGGAATTTTTGATACGCAGTATTTT
CASSLGSRGIFDTQYF
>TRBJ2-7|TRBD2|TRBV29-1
TGCAGCGTTGCCGGCCCGATAGCGGGAGCGAACATCTACGAGCAGTACTTC
CSVAGPIAGANIYEQYF
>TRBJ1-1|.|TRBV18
TGTGCCAGCTCACCACCAGGGGTTAACACTGAAGCTTTCTTT
CASSPPGVNTEAFF
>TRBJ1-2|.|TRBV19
TGTGCCAGTAGCATTGACTGGATCTATGGCTACACCTTC
CASSIDWIYGYTF
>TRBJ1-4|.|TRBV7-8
TGTGCCAGCAGCCGGGACACCTCTAATGAAAAACTGTTTTTT
CASSRDTSNEKLFF
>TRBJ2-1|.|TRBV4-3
TGCGCCAGCAGCCAAGATGAAGGGAGGCGACAGTTCTTC
CASSQDEGRRQFF
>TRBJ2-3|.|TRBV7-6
TGTGCCAGCAGCTCACAGCAACGAGATACGCAGTATTTT
CASSSQQRDTQYF
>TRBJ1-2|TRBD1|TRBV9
TGTGCCAGCAGTGTGACAGGGGACTATGGCTACACCTTC
CASSVTGDYGYTF
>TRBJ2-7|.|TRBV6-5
TGTGCCAGCAGTTACTCGGGGGCCGACGAGCAGTACTTC
CASSYSGADEQYF
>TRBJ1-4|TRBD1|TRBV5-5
TGTGCCAGCAGCCTGCTCCCGGGACAGAACCATGAAAAACTGTTTTTT
CASSLLPGQNHEKLFF
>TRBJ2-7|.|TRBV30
TGTGCCTGGAGTGTAGGAGGGGTCCACGAGCAGTACTTC
CAWSVGGVHEQYF
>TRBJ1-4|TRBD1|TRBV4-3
TGCGCCAGCAGCCAACAGGGGGATCTCGGTAATGAAAAACTGTTTTTT
CASSQQGDLGNEKLFF
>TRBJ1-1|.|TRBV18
TGTGCCAGCTCACCACCGAGGGTGGGGAACACTGAAGCTTTCTTT
CASSPPRVGNTEAFF
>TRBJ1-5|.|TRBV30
TGTGCCTGGAGTGTGGGCAGTTTTAGCAATCAGCCCCAGCATTTT
CAWSVGSFSNQPQHF
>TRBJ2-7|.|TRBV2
TGTGCCAGCAGTGAAGACGGGGACTCGACCTTCTACGAGCAGTACTTC
CASSEDGDSTFYEQYF
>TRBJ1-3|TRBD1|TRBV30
TGTGCCTGGAGTGCCAGACAGGGGTCTGGAAACACCATATATTTT
CAWSARQGSGNTIYF
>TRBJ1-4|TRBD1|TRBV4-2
TGTGCCAGCAGCCCGGGGACAGAGAATGAAAAACTGTTTTTT
CASSPGTENEKLFF
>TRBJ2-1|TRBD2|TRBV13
TGTGCCAGCAGCTTTAGCACTAGCGGCACTCCCCTCTCCTACAATGAGCAGTTCTTC
CASSFSTSGTPLSYNEQFF
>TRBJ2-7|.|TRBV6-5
TGTGCCAGCAGTTACTCAAGGGGTTTACACGAGCAGTACTTC
CASSYSRGLHEQYF
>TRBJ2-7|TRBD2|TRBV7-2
TGTGCCAGCAGCTCCCCCGGGACTAGCGGGAGGTACGAGCAGTACTTC
CASSSPGTSGRYEQYF
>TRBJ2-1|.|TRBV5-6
TGTGCCAGCAGCTTAGTCGGGGTCGACAATGAGCAGTTCTTC
CASSLVGVDNEQFF
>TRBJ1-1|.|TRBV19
TGTGCCAGTAGTTCCCCCCTAGACGGGGACACTGAAGCTTTCTTT
CASSSPLDGDTEAFF
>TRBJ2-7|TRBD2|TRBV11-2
TGTGCCAGCAGCTCTCCTAGCGGGAGGAGTAAAGAGCAGTACTTC
CASSSPSGRSKEQYF